A selection of T cell receptor beta chains follows, all from one sample in a study of T cell responses to AZD1222 COVID-19 vaccine. The data were produced by immunoSEQ multiplex PCR, yet TCRdb's version contains in-frame clones alone and is incomplete. This sample carries roughly 180,000 clones, 85% to 90% of them seen once, and the ten largest clones take about 3%. The sequencing used peripheral blood, collected on day 0 of MenACWY control vaccination. These receptor sequences come from an adult in good health. CDR3s include the opening cysteine and the closing phenylalanine or tryptophan. D genes are given only for firm matches. Part of the rows lack a size; the others show once, few, many or a class for expanded clones.

v_call: TRBV10-3
j_call: TRBJ1-1
d_call: TRBD1
clone_size: -
cdr3_aa: CAIRSLGTGFPNTEAFF
cdr3_nt: TGTGCCATCAGATCACTGGGGACAGGGTTTCCGAACACTGAAGCTTTCTTT

v_call: TRBV23-1
j_call: TRBJ2-2
d_call: TRBD1
clone_size: once
cdr3_aa: CASSQSGGQGGTGELFF
cdr3_nt: TGCGCCAGCAGTCAATCTGGGGGACAGGGGGGCACCGGGGAGCTGTTTTTT

v_call: TRBV28
j_call: TRBJ1-1
d_call: -
clone_size: -
cdr3_aa: CASSLWTGKMNTEAFF
cdr3_nt: TGTGCCAGCAGTTTATGGACTGGGAAAATGAACACTGAAGCTTTCTTT

v_call: TRBV18
j_call: TRBJ2-3
d_call: -
clone_size: -
cdr3_aa: CASSPMRLTRTDTQYF
cdr3_nt: TGTGCCAGCTCACCTATGCGACTAACCCGCACAGATACGCAGTATTTT

v_call: TRBV28
j_call: TRBJ2-1
d_call: TRBD2
clone_size: -
cdr3_aa: CASRGVSSYNEQFF
cdr3_nt: TGTGCCAGCCGGGGGGTCTCCTCCTACAATGAGCAGTTCTTC

v_call: TRBV27
j_call: TRBJ1-1
d_call: -
clone_size: -
cdr3_aa: CASSGRPTEAFF
cdr3_nt: TGTGCCAGTAGCGGGAGGCCCACTGAAGCTTTCTTT

v_call: TRBV7-2
j_call: TRBJ2-1
d_call: -
clone_size: -
cdr3_aa: CASSQPSYNEQFF
cdr3_nt: TGTGCCAGCAGTCAGCCCTCCTACAATGAGCAGTTCTTC

v_call: TRBV7-9
j_call: TRBJ2-1
d_call: -
clone_size: -
cdr3_aa: CASSLGGTRYNEQFF
cdr3_nt: TGTGCCAGCAGCTTGGGGGGCACTAGATACAATGAGCAGTTCTTC

v_call: TRBV9
j_call: TRBJ1-5
d_call: -
clone_size: -
cdr3_aa: CASSVGRGNQPQHF
cdr3_nt: TGTGCCAGCAGCGTAGGGCGGGGTAATCAGCCCCAGCATTTT

v_call: TRBV19
j_call: TRBJ1-5
d_call: -
clone_size: -
cdr3_aa: CASSIPPQPQHF
cdr3_nt: TGTGCCAGTAGTATTCCCCCTCAGCCCCAGCATTTT

v_call: TRBV19
j_call: TRBJ1-5
d_call: TRBD1
clone_size: -
cdr3_aa: CASSPMGQISNQPQHF
cdr3_nt: TGTGCCAGTAGTCCAATGGGACAGATTAGCAATCAGCCCCAGCATTTT

v_call: TRBV28
j_call: TRBJ2-7
d_call: -
clone_size: -
cdr3_aa: CASSLPTQGTYEQYF
cdr3_nt: TGTGCCAGCAGTTTACCAACACAGGGAACCTACGAGCAGTACTTC

v_call: TRBV18
j_call: TRBJ2-7
d_call: TRBD1
clone_size: -
cdr3_aa: CASSSADRGREQYF
cdr3_nt: TGTGCCAGCTCATCCGCGGACAGGGGGCGCGAGCAGTACTTC

v_call: TRBV28
j_call: TRBJ2-3
d_call: TRBD2
clone_size: -
cdr3_aa: CASSSGLAGGKDTQYF
cdr3_nt: TGTGCCAGCAGTTCCGGACTAGCGGGAGGAAAAGATACGCAGTATTTT

v_call: TRBV11-2
j_call: TRBJ1-1
d_call: -
clone_size: few
cdr3_aa: CASSYPREGRGTEAFF
cdr3_nt: TGTGCCAGCAGCTATCCGCGGGAGGGACGAGGGACTGAAGCTTTCTTT

v_call: TRBV21-1
j_call: TRBJ1-4
d_call: -
clone_size: -
cdr3_aa: CASSPRFDKQAKVEKLFF
cdr3_nt: TGTGCCAGCAGCCCCCGGTTTGATAAACAGGCTAAGGTCGAAAAACTGTTTTTT

v_call: TRBV2
j_call: TRBJ2-3
d_call: -
clone_size: once
cdr3_aa: CASSGLLGTDTQYF
cdr3_nt: TGTGCCAGCAGTGGGTTGCTGGGCACAGATACGCAGTATTTT

v_call: TRBV6-2/TRBV6-3
j_call: TRBJ2-7
d_call: -
clone_size: -
cdr3_aa: CASSYNNRESSTYEQYF
cdr3_nt: TGTGCCAGCAGTTATAATAACAGGGAAAGTTCAACCTACGAGCAGTACTTC

v_call: TRBV27
j_call: TRBJ2-1
d_call: -
clone_size: -
cdr3_aa: CASSKAQGYNEQFF
cdr3_nt: TGTGCCAGCAGTAAAGCACAGGGATACAATGAGCAGTTCTTC

v_call: TRBV27
j_call: TRBJ1-6
d_call: -
clone_size: -
cdr3_aa: CASSLMGRVLDSPLHF
cdr3_nt: TGTGCCAGCAGTTTAATGGGCAGGGTTTTGGATTCACCCCTCCACTTT

v_call: TRBV11-3
j_call: TRBJ2-3
d_call: -
clone_size: few
cdr3_aa: CASSFVGNPDTQYF
cdr3_nt: TGTGCCAGCAGCTTTGTAGGTAATCCAGATACGCAGTATTTT

v_call: TRBV2
j_call: TRBJ1-2
d_call: TRBD1
clone_size: -
cdr3_aa: CASSQDRVSPGDGYTF
cdr3_nt: TGTGCCAGCAGTCAAGACAGGGTATCCCCCGGGGATGGCTACACCTTC

v_call: TRBV24-1
j_call: TRBJ1-2
d_call: -
clone_size: -
cdr3_aa: CATSVDKAHGYTF
cdr3_nt: TGTGCCACCAGTGTCGATAAAGCCCATGGCTACACCTTC

v_call: TRBV7-2
j_call: TRBJ1-5
d_call: -
clone_size: -
cdr3_aa: CASSLAGGNQPQHF
cdr3_nt: TGTGCCAGCAGCTTAGCAGGGGGAAATCAGCCCCAGCATTTT

v_call: TRBV5-4
j_call: TRBJ1-1
d_call: TRBD1
clone_size: -
cdr3_aa: CASSFGQGTEAFF
cdr3_nt: TGTGCCAGCAGCTTTGGACAGGGGACTGAAGCTTTCTTT

v_call: TRBV7-8
j_call: TRBJ2-2
d_call: TRBD2
clone_size: -
cdr3_aa: CASSLSGGRGNTGELFF
cdr3_nt: TGTGCCAGCAGTCTAAGCGGGGGGCGGGGGAACACCGGGGAGCTGTTTTTT

v_call: TRBV6-2/TRBV6-3
j_call: TRBJ2-2
d_call: -
clone_size: -
cdr3_aa: CASSGLSGELFF
cdr3_nt: TGTGCCAGCAGTGGACTTTCCGGGGAGCTGTTTTTT

v_call: TRBV2
j_call: TRBJ1-6
d_call: -
clone_size: -
cdr3_aa: CASSAGKVGSYNSPLHF
cdr3_nt: TGTGCCAGCAGTGCTGGGAAGGTTGGCTCCTATAATTCACCCCTCCACTTT

v_call: TRBV28
j_call: TRBJ1-2
d_call: -
clone_size: -
cdr3_aa: CASSLRTPYGYTF
cdr3_nt: TGTGCCAGCAGTTTGCGGACGCCCTATGGCTACACCTTC

v_call: TRBV19
j_call: TRBJ2-1
d_call: TRBD2
clone_size: -
cdr3_aa: CASIGLAGVNEQFF
cdr3_nt: TGTGCCAGTATAGGACTAGCGGGAGTGAATGAGCAGTTCTTC

v_call: TRBV5-6
j_call: TRBJ2-1
d_call: TRBD2
clone_size: once
cdr3_aa: CASSFSTENVSGGPNEQFF
cdr3_nt: TGTGCCAGCAGCTTTTCAACAGAGAACGTAAGCGGGGGCCCCAATGAGCAGTTCTTC

v_call: TRBV25-1
j_call: TRBJ1-2
d_call: -
clone_size: -
cdr3_aa: CASSENGGEGGYTF
cdr3_nt: TGTGCCAGCAGTGAAAACGGGGGGGAAGGAGGCTACACCTTC

v_call: TRBV5-6
j_call: TRBJ1-5
d_call: -
clone_size: once
cdr3_aa: CAIAREGYGGNQPQHF
cdr3_nt: TGTGCCATAGCACGGGAAGGGTACGGTGGCAATCAGCCCCAGCATTTT

v_call: TRBV5-1
j_call: TRBJ1-1
d_call: TRBD1
clone_size: -
cdr3_aa: CASSLRQGEAFF
cdr3_nt: TGCGCCAGCAGCTTGAGGCAGGGGGAGGCTTTCTTT

v_call: TRBV19
j_call: TRBJ1-5
d_call: -
clone_size: -
cdr3_aa: CASNTQPGIYSNQPQHF
cdr3_nt: TGTGCCAGTAACACTCAACCCGGCATTTATAGCAATCAGCCCCAGCATTTT

v_call: TRBV19
j_call: TRBJ2-5
d_call: TRBD1
clone_size: -
cdr3_aa: CASSPGQGQETQYF
cdr3_nt: TGTGCCAGTAGTCCCGGACAGGGCCAAGAGACCCAGTACTTC

v_call: TRBV5-4
j_call: TRBJ2-6
d_call: TRBD2
clone_size: -
cdr3_aa: CASSEGGSSGANVLTF
cdr3_nt: TGTGCCAGCAGCGAGGGAGGGAGCTCTGGGGCCAACGTCCTGACTTTC

v_call: TRBV6-6
j_call: TRBJ2-7
d_call: -
clone_size: few
cdr3_aa: CASSYSAQPYEQYF
cdr3_nt: TGTGCCAGCAGTTACTCAGCGCAGCCCTACGAGCAGTACTTC

v_call: TRBV6-2/TRBV6-3
j_call: TRBJ2-3
d_call: TRBD2
clone_size: -
cdr3_aa: CASSYGTTTSTDTQYF
cdr3_nt: TGTGCCAGCAGTTATGGGACTACAACTAGCACAGATACGCAGTATTTT

v_call: TRBV28
j_call: TRBJ2-1
d_call: TRBD2
clone_size: -
cdr3_aa: CASSLGVAGGNEQFF
cdr3_nt: TGTGCCAGCAGTTTAGGGGTAGCGGGAGGCAATGAGCAGTTCTTC

v_call: TRBV7-3
j_call: TRBJ1-1
d_call: -
clone_size: -
cdr3_aa: CASSLSGDNTEAFF
cdr3_nt: TGTGCCAGCAGCTTATCGGGGGATAACACTGAAGCTTTCTTT

v_call: TRBV11-2
j_call: TRBJ1-1
d_call: TRBD1
clone_size: -
cdr3_aa: CASSLDLQGRAFF
cdr3_nt: TGTGCCAGCAGCTTAGATTTACAGGGGCGAGCTTTCTTT

v_call: TRBV7-9
j_call: TRBJ1-4
d_call: -
clone_size: once
cdr3_aa: CASSLGAGFEKLFF
cdr3_nt: TGTGCCAGCAGCTTAGGAGCAGGGTTTGAAAAACTGTTTTTT

v_call: TRBV19
j_call: TRBJ2-7
d_call: -
clone_size: -
cdr3_aa: CASSDPGTTYEQYF
cdr3_nt: TGTGCCAGTAGTGATCCGGGTACGACGTACGAGCAGTACTTC

v_call: TRBV5-1
j_call: TRBJ1-1
d_call: TRBD1
clone_size: few
cdr3_aa: CASSLDGTGVTEAFF
cdr3_nt: TGCGCCAGCAGCTTGGACGGGACAGGGGTCACTGAAGCTTTCTTT